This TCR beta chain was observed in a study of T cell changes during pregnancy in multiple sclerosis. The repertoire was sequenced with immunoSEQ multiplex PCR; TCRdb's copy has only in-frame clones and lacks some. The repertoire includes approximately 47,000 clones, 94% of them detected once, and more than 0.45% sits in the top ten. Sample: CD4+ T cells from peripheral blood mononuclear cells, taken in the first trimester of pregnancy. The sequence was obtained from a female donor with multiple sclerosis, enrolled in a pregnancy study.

For the CDR3, the DNA is TGCGCCAGCAGCCAAGCCGCGGTTGGGGCAGATGGCTACACCTTC. As protein: CASSQAAVGADGYTF. This chain uses TRBV4-1 with TRBJ1-2; maybe TRBD1 (5 bases). This CDR3 is 15 amino acids long. The ends were cut back, 1 base at V and 6 bases at J, with 15 bases in the middle. Germline CDR1 reads MGHRA; CDR2 reads YSYEKL.